This T cell receptor (beta chain) is drawn from a study of esophageal squamous cell carcinoma under preoperative chemotherapy. General study points: After chemotherapy, TCR diversity rose significantly in peripheral T cells but not in tumor-infiltrating lymphocytes. After paclitaxel-nedaplatin, abundant clones were more likely to contract than amplify.

In its sample, this clonotype ranks as medium-sized. Its cognate antigen is unknown. TCRdb re-derived calls from the PCR reads in MiXCR, one entry per CDR3 protein. The profile shows tens of thousands of distinct CDR3 sequences, 49% of them singletons. This CDR3 comprises 16 residues. From germline, CDR1 is LGHNT and CDR2 FRNRAP. V gave up 1 base and J gave up 10 bases; unmatched junction bases: 9. The time point was: before preoperative PTX-NDP chemotherapy. Patients received paclitaxel-nedaplatin as preoperative chemotherapy before surgery. Sample acquisition took place from a patient given preoperative chemotherapy. The clonotype was recovered from a human donor with esophageal squamous cell carcinoma. The donor label of this sample is uncertain. The chain combines TRBV12-5 with TRBJ2-1, with 11 bases matching TRBD1. CDR3 nucleotides: TGTGCTAGTGGTTTGGGAGGGACAGGGGGGTACAGGGAGCAGTTCTTC. Protein product: CASGLGGTGGYREQFF.